This T cell receptor beta chain was found in a study of blood T cell repertoires in COVID-19. Across the study: PBMCs, B-cell-depleted T cells, or T cells provided the cDNA or gDNA that made up the material.

In germline, CDR1 is MGHDK, CDR2 SYGVNS. The CDR3 loop spans 14 amino acids. V gave up 3 bases and J gave up 4 bases, with 10 bases separating them. Measured with immunoSEQ multiplex PCR; TCRdb has only the in-frame clones, and not every one. The sample lists 170,000 or so clones, around 87% occurring once. The sequenced material came from peripheral blood. This clonotype was sampled from a man aged 55 to 70 with COVID-19, enrolled during active disease. V gene TRBV25-1 combines with J gene TRBJ1-5; D ambiguous. The CDR3 DNA reads TGTGCCAGCAGTGAGATCGGGGTGAATCAGCCCCAGCATTTT. The encoded protein is CASSEIGVNQPQHF. Supplemented by reference TRBV25-1 and TRBJ1-5, the full variable domain reads EADIYQTPRYLVIGTGKKITLECSQTMGHDKMYWYQQDPGMELHLIHYSYGVNSTEKGDLSSESTVSRIRTEHFPLTLESARPSHTSQYLCASSEIGVNQPQHFGDGTRLSIL.